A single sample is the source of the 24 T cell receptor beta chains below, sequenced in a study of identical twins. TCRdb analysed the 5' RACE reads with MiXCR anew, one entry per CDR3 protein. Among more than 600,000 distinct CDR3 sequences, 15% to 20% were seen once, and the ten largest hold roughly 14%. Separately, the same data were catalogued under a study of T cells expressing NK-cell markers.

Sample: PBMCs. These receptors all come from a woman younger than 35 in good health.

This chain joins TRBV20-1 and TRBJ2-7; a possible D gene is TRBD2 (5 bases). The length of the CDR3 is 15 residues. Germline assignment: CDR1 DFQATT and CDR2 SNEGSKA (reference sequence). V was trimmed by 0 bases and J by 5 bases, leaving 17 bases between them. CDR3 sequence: CSARDNRRGNHEQYF. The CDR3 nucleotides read TGCAGTGCTAGAGATAATAGGAGAGGGAACCACGAGCAGTACTTC.

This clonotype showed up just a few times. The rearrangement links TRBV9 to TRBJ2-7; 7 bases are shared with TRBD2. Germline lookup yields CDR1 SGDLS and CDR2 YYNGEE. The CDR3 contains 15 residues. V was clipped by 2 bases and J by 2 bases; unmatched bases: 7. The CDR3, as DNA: TGTGCCAGCAGCGTTGAAAGCGGGGCTACCTACGAGCAGTACTTC. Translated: CASSVESGATYEQYF.

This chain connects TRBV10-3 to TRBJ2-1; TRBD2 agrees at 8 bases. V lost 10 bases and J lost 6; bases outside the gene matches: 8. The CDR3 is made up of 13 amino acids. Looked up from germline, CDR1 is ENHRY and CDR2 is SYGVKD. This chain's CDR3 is CATDRGGLNEQFF. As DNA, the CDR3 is TGTGCCACTGACCGGGGGGGCCTCAATGAGCAGTTCTTC.

CDR3 amino acids: CASSADRARNEQFF. In nucleotides, the CDR3 is TGTGCCAGCTCAGCGGACAGGGCACGCAATGAGCAGTTCTTC. The genes are TRBV18 and TRBJ2-1; 8 nucleotides agree with TRBD1. The CDR3 covers 14 residues. The V segment lost 5 bases and the J segment 6 bases; nucleotides outside the gene matches: 6. In germline, CDR1 is KGHSH, CDR2 LQKENI.

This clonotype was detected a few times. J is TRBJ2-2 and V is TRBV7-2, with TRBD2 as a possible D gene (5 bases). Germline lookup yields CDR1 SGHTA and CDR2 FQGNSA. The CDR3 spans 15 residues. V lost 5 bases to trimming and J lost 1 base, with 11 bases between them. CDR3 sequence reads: CASSPSLLNTGELFF. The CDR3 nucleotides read TGTGCCAGCAGCCCTAGCCTTTTGAACACCGGGGAGCTGTTTTTT.

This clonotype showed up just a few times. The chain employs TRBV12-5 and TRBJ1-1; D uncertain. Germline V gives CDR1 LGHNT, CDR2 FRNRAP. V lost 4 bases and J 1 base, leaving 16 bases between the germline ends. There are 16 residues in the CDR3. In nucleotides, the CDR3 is TGTGCTAGTGGTTCTCAGGCTGGACTGACGAACACTGAAGCTTTCTTT. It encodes CASGSQAGLTNTEAFF.

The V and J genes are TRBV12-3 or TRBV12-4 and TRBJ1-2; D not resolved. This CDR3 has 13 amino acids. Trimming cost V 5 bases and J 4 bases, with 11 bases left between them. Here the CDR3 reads CASSQLQPYGYTF. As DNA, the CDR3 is TGTGCCAGCAGTCAATTACAGCCCTATGGCTACACCTTC.

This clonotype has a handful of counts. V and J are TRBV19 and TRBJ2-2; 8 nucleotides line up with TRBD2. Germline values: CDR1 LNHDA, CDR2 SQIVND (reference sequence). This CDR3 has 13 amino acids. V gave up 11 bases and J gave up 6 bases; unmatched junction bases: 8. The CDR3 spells CASLRAGAGELFF. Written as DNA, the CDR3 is TGTGCCTCGCTCCGAGCGGGAGCCGGGGAGCTGTTTTTT.

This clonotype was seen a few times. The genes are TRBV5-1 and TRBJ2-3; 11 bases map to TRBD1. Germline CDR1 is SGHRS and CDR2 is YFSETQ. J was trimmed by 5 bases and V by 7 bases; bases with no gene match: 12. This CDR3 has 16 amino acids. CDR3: CASPSPGQGGIDTQYF. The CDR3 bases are TGCGCCAGCCCATCTCCGGGACAGGGGGGAATAGATACGCAGTATTTT. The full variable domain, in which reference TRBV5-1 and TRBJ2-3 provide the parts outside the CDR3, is KAGVTQTPRYLIKTRGQQVTLSCSPISGHRSVSWYQQTPGQGLQFLFEYFSETQRNKGNFPGRFSGRQFSNSRSEMNVSTLELGDSALYLCASPSPGQGGIDTQYFGPGTRLTVL.

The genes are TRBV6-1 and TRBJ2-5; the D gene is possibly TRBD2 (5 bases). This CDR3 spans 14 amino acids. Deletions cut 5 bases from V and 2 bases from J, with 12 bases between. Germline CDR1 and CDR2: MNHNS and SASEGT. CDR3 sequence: CASSKRAGQETQYF. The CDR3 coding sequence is TGTGCCAGCAGTAAACGGGCGGGTCAAGAGACCCAGTACTTC.

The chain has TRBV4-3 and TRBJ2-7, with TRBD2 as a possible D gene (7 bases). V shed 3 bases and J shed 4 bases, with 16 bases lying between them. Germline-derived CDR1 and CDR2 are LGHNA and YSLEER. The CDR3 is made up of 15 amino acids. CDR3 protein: CASSQGGRGGYEQYF. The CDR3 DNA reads TGCGCCAGCAGCCAGGGAGGCAGGGGAGGGTACGAGCAGTACTTC.

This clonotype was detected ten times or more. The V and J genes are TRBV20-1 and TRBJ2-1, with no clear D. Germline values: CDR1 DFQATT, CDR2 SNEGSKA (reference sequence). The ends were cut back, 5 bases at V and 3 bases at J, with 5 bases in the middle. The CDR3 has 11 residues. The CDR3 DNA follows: TGCAGTGCTCCTGGCTACAATGAGCAGTTCTTC. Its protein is CSAPGYNEQFF.

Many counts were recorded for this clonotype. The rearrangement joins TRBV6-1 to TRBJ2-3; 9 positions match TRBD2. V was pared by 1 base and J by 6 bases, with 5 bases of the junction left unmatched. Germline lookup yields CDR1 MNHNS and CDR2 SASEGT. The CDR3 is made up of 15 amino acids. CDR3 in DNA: TGTGCCAGCAGTGAAGGAGCGGGGGGTCTTGATACGCAGTATTTT. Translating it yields CASSEGAGGLDTQYF.

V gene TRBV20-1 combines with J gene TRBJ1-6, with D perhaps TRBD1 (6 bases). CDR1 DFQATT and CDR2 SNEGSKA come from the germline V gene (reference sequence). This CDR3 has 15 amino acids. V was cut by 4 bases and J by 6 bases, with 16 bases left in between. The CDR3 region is CSAMNRVLGNSPLHF. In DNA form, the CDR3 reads TGCAGTGCTATGAACAGGGTGCTGGGTAATTCACCCCTCCACTTT.

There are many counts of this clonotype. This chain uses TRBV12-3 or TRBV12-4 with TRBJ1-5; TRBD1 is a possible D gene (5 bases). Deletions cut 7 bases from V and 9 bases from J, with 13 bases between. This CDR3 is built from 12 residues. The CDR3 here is CASTLGGSPQHF. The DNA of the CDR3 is TGTGCCAGCACCTTGGGGGGGTCGCCCCAGCATTTT.

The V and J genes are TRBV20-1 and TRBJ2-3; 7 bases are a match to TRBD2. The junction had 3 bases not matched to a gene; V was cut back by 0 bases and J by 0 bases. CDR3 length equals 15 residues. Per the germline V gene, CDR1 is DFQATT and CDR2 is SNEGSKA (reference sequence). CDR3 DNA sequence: TGCAGTGCTAGAGATACTAGCGCAAGCACAGATACGCAGTATTTT. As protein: CSARDTSASTDTQYF.

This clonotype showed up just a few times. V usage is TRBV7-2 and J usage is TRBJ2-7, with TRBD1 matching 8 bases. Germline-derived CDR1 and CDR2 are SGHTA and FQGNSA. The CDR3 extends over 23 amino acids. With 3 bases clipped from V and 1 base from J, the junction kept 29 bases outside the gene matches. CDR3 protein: CASSFPRRQGFSVAPTTSYEQYF. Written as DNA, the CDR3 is TGTGCCAGCAGCTTCCCGCGGAGACAGGGGTTCTCGGTGGCACCAACGACATCCTACGAGCAGTACTTC. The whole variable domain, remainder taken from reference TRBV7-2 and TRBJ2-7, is GAGVSQSPSNKVTEKGKDVELRCDPISGHTALYWYRQSLGQGLEFLIYFQGNSAPDKSGLPSDRFSAERTGGSVSTLTIQRTQQEDSAVYLCASSFPRRQGFSVAPTTSYEQYFGPGTRLTVT.

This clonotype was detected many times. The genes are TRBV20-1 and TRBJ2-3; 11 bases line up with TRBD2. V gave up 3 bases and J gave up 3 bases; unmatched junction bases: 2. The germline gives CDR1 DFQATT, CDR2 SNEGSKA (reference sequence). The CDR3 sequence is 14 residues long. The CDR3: CSARTSGATDTQYF. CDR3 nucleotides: TGCAGTGCTAGGACTAGCGGGGCGACAGATACGCAGTATTTT.

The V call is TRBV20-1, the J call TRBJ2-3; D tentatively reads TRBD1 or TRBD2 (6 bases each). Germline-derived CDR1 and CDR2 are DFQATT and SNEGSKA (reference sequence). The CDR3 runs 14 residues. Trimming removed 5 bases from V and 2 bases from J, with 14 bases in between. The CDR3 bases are TGCAGTGCTGGGGGGCGGTCTATCACAGATACGCAGTATTTT. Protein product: CSAGGRSITDTQYF.

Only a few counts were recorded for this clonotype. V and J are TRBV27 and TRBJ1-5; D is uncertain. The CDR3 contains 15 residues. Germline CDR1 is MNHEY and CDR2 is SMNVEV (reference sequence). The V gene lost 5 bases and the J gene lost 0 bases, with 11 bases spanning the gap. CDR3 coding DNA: TGTGCCAGCAGTCACCTTGAGGGTAGCAATCAGCCCCAGCATTTT. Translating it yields CASSHLEGSNQPQHF.

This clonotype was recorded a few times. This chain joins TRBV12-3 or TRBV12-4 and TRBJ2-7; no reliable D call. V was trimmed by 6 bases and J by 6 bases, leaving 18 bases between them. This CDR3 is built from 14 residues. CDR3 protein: CASRLDLSLGEQYF. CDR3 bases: TGTGCCAGCAGGTTGGATCTCTCTCTCGGCGAGCAGTACTTC.

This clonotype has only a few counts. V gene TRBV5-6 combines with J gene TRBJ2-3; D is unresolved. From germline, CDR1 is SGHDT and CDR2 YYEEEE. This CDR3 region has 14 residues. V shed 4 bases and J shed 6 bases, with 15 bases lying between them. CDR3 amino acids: CASSLRTRPDTQYF. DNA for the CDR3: TGTGCCAGCAGCCTTCGGACCCGCCCCGATACGCAGTATTTT.

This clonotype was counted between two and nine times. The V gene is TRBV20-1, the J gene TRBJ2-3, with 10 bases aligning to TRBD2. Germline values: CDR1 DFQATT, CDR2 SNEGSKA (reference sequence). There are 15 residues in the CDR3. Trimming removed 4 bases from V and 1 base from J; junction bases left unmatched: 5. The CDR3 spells CSAIRLAGGTDTQYF. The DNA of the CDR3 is TGCAGTGCTATCCGGCTAGCGGGGGGCACAGATACGCAGTATTTT.

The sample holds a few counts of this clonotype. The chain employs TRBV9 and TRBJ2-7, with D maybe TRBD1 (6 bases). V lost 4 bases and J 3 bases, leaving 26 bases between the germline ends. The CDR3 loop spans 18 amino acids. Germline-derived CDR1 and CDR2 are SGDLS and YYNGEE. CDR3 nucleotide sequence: TGTGCCAGCAGCAAGAGCCCCGTTTTGGCAGGGGTTAGCTACGAGCAGTACTTC. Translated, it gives CASSKSPVLAGVSYEQYF.